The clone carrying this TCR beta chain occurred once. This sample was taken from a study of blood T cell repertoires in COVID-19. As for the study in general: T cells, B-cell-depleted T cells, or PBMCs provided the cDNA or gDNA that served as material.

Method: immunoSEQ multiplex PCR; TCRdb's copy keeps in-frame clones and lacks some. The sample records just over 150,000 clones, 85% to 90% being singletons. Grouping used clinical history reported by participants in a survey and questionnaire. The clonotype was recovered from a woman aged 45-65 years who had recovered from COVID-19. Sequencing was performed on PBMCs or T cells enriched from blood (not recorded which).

The CDR3 reads CASSLRTSSYNEQFF. DNA of the CDR3: TGTGCCAGCAGTTTGAGGACAAGCTCCTACAATGAGCAGTTCTTC. This chain links TRBV27 with TRBJ2-1; D is possibly TRBD1 (5 bases). Germline CDR1 reads MNHEY; CDR2 reads SMNVEV (reference sequence). V was cut by 3 bases and J by 0 bases, with 9 bases left in between. The CDR3 is 15 residues long.